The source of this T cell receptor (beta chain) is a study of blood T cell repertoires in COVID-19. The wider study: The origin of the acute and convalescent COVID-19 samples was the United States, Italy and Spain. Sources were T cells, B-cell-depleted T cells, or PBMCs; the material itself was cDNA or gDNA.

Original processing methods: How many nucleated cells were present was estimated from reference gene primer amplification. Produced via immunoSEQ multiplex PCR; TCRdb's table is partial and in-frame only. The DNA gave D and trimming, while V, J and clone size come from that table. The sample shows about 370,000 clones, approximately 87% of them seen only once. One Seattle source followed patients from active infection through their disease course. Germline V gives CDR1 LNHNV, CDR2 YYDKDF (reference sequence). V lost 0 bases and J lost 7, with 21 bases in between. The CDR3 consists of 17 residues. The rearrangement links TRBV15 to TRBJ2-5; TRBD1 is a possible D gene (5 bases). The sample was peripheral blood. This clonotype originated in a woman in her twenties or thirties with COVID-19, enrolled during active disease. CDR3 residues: CATSRDQGTLVTGTQYF. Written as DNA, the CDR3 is TGTGCCACCAGCAGAGATCAGGGAACCCTTGTAACCGGGACCCAGTACTTC. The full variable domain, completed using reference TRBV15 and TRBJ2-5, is DAMVIQNPRYQVTQFGKPVTLSCSQTLNHNVMYWYQQKSSQAPKLLFHYYDKDFNNEADTPDNFQSRRPNTSFCFLDIRSPGLGDTAMYLCATSRDQGTLVTGTQYFGPGTRLLVL.